A selection of T cell receptor beta chains follows, all from one sample in a study of blood T cell repertoires in COVID-19. Assay used: immunoSEQ multiplex PCR; TCRdb lists only in-frame clones, some missing. Among 450,000 to 500,000 clones listed, less than 90% were seen once. The material sequenced was PBMCs or T cells enriched from blood (not recorded which). Receptor source: a woman aged 55-69 years who had recovered from COVID-19. The CDR3 runs from the conserved cysteine through the conserved F or W. The order of the fields is V gene, J gene, D gene, clone size, CDR3 DNA, CDR3 protein. D genes are given only for firm matches. The listing skips clone size in some rows; elsewhere it reads once, few, many or a size class.

V gene: TRBV11-2; J gene: TRBJ2-2; D gene: TRBD2; clone size: NA; CDR3 DNA: TGTGCCAGCAGCCCCATCTCGGCGGGGGGGCTCCGGGAGCTGTTTTTT; CDR3 protein: CASSPISAGGLRELFF
V gene: TRBV27; J gene: TRBJ2-1; D gene: TRBD2; clone size: NA; CDR3 DNA: TGTGCCAGCAGGAAAAGGGCGGTAGCGGGGGGGAATGAGCAGTTCTTC; CDR3 protein: CASRKRAVAGGNEQFF
V gene: TRBV3-1/TRBV3-2; J gene: TRBJ2-3; D gene: TRBD2; clone size: once; CDR3 DNA: TGTGCCAGCAGCCAAGTCTTACTAGCGGGGGTGGAAGATACGCAGTATTTT; CDR3 protein: CASSQVLLAGVEDTQYF
V gene: TRBV7-2; J gene: TRBJ2-1; D gene: NA; clone size: NA; CDR3 DNA: TGTGCCAGCAGCGGGGGGTCCGGGTTCGTTGATGAGCAGTTCTTC; CDR3 protein: CASSGGSGFVDEQFF
V gene: TRBV7-2; J gene: TRBJ2-1; D gene: TRBD2; clone size: NA; CDR3 DNA: TGTGCCAGCAGCTCCTCTAGCGGGGGGGCCGGAGAGCAGTTCTTC; CDR3 protein: CASSSSSGGAGEQFF
V gene: TRBV19; J gene: TRBJ2-1; D gene: NA; clone size: NA; CDR3 DNA: TGTGCCAGTAGTATAGATCCTCCGACAGTCAGTGGAAGCAATGAGCAGTTCTTC; CDR3 protein: CASSIDPPTVSGSNEQFF
V gene: TRBV2; J gene: TRBJ1-6; D gene: TRBD1; clone size: NA; CDR3 DNA: TGTGCCAGCAGGCTTGGGACAGGTTCACCCCTCCACTTT; CDR3 protein: CASRLGTGSPLHF
V gene: TRBV29-1; J gene: TRBJ2-1; D gene: TRBD2; clone size: NA; CDR3 DNA: TGCAGCTACATTGGACTAGCGGGGTACAATGAGCAGTTCTTC; CDR3 protein: CSYIGLAGYNEQFF
V gene: TRBV4-1; J gene: TRBJ1-3; D gene: NA; clone size: NA; CDR3 DNA: TGCGCCAGCAGCCAAGATGGTAGGGGCTCTGGAAACACCATATATTTT; CDR3 protein: CASSQDGRGSGNTIYF
V gene: TRBV2; J gene: TRBJ1-2; D gene: NA; clone size: NA; CDR3 DNA: TGTGCCAGCAGTGTTCGGGGGACGTGGAACTATGGCTACACCTTC; CDR3 protein: CASSVRGTWNYGYTF
V gene: TRBV30; J gene: TRBJ1-1; D gene: NA; clone size: NA; CDR3 DNA: TGTGCCTGGAGTGTTGGGCAGAACACTGAAGCTTTCTTT; CDR3 protein: CAWSVGQNTEAFF
V gene: TRBV5-1; J gene: TRBJ2-1; D gene: TRBD1; clone size: NA; CDR3 DNA: TGCGCCAGCAGCCAAGGGACAGGGGGCAATGAGCAGTTCTTC; CDR3 protein: CASSQGTGGNEQFF
V gene: TRBV7-8; J gene: TRBJ2-2; D gene: TRBD2; clone size: once; CDR3 DNA: TGTGCCAGCAGCTCTCGACTAGCGGGGGGGCAAGCCGGGGAGCTGTTTTTT; CDR3 protein: CASSSRLAGGQAGELFF
V gene: TRBV4-1; J gene: TRBJ2-7; D gene: NA; clone size: NA; CDR3 DNA: TGCGCCAGCAGCCAGCCGGGGGCCTACGAGCAGTACTTC; CDR3 protein: CASSQPGAYEQYF
V gene: TRBV7-9; J gene: TRBJ2-7; D gene: NA; clone size: NA; CDR3 DNA: TGTGCCAGCAGCTTAGCGGGGGCTGGGTCCTACGAGCAGTACTTC; CDR3 protein: CASSLAGAGSYEQYF
V gene: TRBV2; J gene: TRBJ2-2; D gene: TRBD1; clone size: NA; CDR3 DNA: TGTGCCAGCCGGGGACAGGGGGGAACCGGGGAGCTGTTTTTT; CDR3 protein: CASRGQGGTGELFF
V gene: TRBV7-2; J gene: TRBJ2-2; D gene: TRBD1; clone size: NA; CDR3 DNA: TGTGCCAGCAGCCGCGACAGGGCCTCCGGGGAGCTGTTTTTT; CDR3 protein: CASSRDRASGELFF
V gene: TRBV7-9; J gene: TRBJ1-5; D gene: TRBD1; clone size: NA; CDR3 DNA: TGTGCCAGCAGCTTATCCAGGACAGGGGGCGAGCAGCCCCAGCATTTT; CDR3 protein: CASSLSRTGGEQPQHF
V gene: TRBV6-4; J gene: TRBJ2-1; D gene: NA; clone size: NA; CDR3 DNA: TGTGCCAGCAGTGACGACAGCAATGAGCAGTTCTTC; CDR3 protein: CASSDDSNEQFF
V gene: TRBV6-1; J gene: TRBJ1-5; D gene: NA; clone size: NA; CDR3 DNA: TGTGCCAGCAGTGAAGCCTATAGCAATCAGCCCCAGCATTTT; CDR3 protein: CASSEAYSNQPQHF
V gene: TRBV5-4; J gene: TRBJ2-1; D gene: TRBD2; clone size: NA; CDR3 DNA: TGTGCCAGCAGCTTAGGAGCGGGGGCCGTATACAATGAGCAGTTCTTC; CDR3 protein: CASSLGAGAVYNEQFF
V gene: TRBV25-1; J gene: TRBJ1-2; D gene: TRBD1; clone size: NA; CDR3 DNA: TGTGCCAGCAAAGGGACAGGAGGCGGCTACACCTTC; CDR3 protein: CASKGTGGGYTF
V gene: TRBV29-1; J gene: TRBJ1-2; D gene: TRBD1; clone size: NA; CDR3 DNA: TGCAGCGTTCAGGGGGAGACTAACTATGGCTACACCTTC; CDR3 protein: CSVQGETNYGYTF
V gene: TRBV11-3; J gene: TRBJ2-3; D gene: TRBD1; clone size: NA; CDR3 DNA: TGTGCCAGCAGCACTATAGGGGATTTGAGGGGGCCCACAGATACGCAGTATTTT; CDR3 protein: CASSTIGDLRGPTDTQYF
V gene: TRBV27; J gene: TRBJ2-6; D gene: NA; clone size: NA; CDR3 DNA: TGTGCCAGCAGTTCCCTAGGGGGCTCTGGGGCCAACGTCCTGACTTTC; CDR3 protein: CASSSLGGSGANVLTF
V gene: TRBV7-2; J gene: TRBJ1-6; D gene: NA; clone size: NA; CDR3 DNA: TGTGCCAGCAGCCCACGAACAGGGTTCTTTTCACCCCTCCACTTT; CDR3 protein: CASSPRTGFFSPLHF
V gene: TRBV7-8; J gene: TRBJ1-5; D gene: TRBD1; clone size: NA; CDR3 DNA: TGTGCCAGCAGCCTAAACAGGGGGCATTCAGTCAATCAGCCCCAGCATTTT; CDR3 protein: CASSLNRGHSVNQPQHF
V gene: TRBV7-8; J gene: TRBJ1-2; D gene: NA; clone size: NA; CDR3 DNA: TGTGCCAGCAGCTTAGATCCGGGGTTCTATGGCTACACCTTC; CDR3 protein: CASSLDPGFYGYTF
V gene: TRBV6-5; J gene: TRBJ1-5; D gene: TRBD1; clone size: NA; CDR3 DNA: TGTGCCAGCGGATTGACAGGGCCCAACAATCAGCCCCAGCATTTT; CDR3 protein: CASGLTGPNNQPQHF
V gene: TRBV4-1; J gene: TRBJ1-5; D gene: NA; clone size: NA; CDR3 DNA: TGCGCCAGCAGCCAACACCCCGGGGATCAGCCCCAGCATTTT; CDR3 protein: CASSQHPGDQPQHF
V gene: TRBV2; J gene: TRBJ1-4; D gene: NA; clone size: NA; CDR3 DNA: TGTGCCAGCAGTGTTGGGGGGGCCTTTAATGAAAAACTGTTTTTT; CDR3 protein: CASSVGGAFNEKLFF
V gene: TRBV5-1; J gene: TRBJ2-2; D gene: NA; clone size: NA; CDR3 DNA: TGCGCCAGCAGCCTGGATACAGGAATTACCGGGGAGCTGTTTTTT; CDR3 protein: CASSLDTGITGELFF
V gene: TRBV6-5; J gene: TRBJ1-1; D gene: TRBD1; clone size: NA; CDR3 DNA: TGTGCCAGCAGCCTACAGGGGGACACTGAAGCTTTCTTT; CDR3 protein: CASSLQGDTEAFF
V gene: TRBV28; J gene: TRBJ2-5; D gene: TRBD2; clone size: NA; CDR3 DNA: TGTGCCAGCACCTCCACAGGTGGGGGGGAAATAAGAAAGACCCAGTACTTC; CDR3 protein: CASTSTGGGEIRKTQYF
V gene: TRBV1; J gene: TRBJ2-7; D gene: NA; clone size: NA; CDR3 DNA: TGCACCAGCAGCCAAGAAGGCCCAGGGGTAGGGTACGAGCAGTACTTC; CDR3 protein: CTSSQEGPGVGYEQYF
V gene: TRBV10-3; J gene: TRBJ1-6; D gene: TRBD1; clone size: NA; CDR3 DNA: TGTGCCATCAGAGATGAGGACAGGGGGCAGTTAGCACCCCTCCACTTT; CDR3 protein: CAIRDEDRGQLAPLHF
V gene: TRBV7-2; J gene: TRBJ1-5; D gene: NA; clone size: NA; CDR3 DNA: TGTGCCAGCAGCCCCAGCCGGGGCAATCAGCCCCAGCATTTT; CDR3 protein: CASSPSRGNQPQHF
V gene: TRBV15; J gene: TRBJ1-6; D gene: TRBD1; clone size: NA; CDR3 DNA: TGTGCCACCAGCAGAGAAACAGGGGATAATTCACCCCTCCACTTT; CDR3 protein: CATSRETGDNSPLHF
V gene: TRBV11-2; J gene: TRBJ2-5; D gene: TRBD1; clone size: NA; CDR3 DNA: TGTGCCAGCAGCTTGGGACAGGCGATCCAAGAGACCCAGTACTTC; CDR3 protein: CASSLGQAIQETQYF
V gene: TRBV18; J gene: TRBJ1-4; D gene: NA; clone size: NA; CDR3 DNA: TGTGCCAGCTCACCCTTCCCACGGGAAAAACTGTTTTTT; CDR3 protein: CASSPFPREKLFF
V gene: TRBV6-5; J gene: TRBJ1-4; D gene: NA; clone size: NA; CDR3 DNA: TGTGCCAGCAGCACGGAATCAGGCAAACTGTTTTTT; CDR3 protein: CASSTESGKLFF
V gene: TRBV19; J gene: TRBJ2-1; D gene: NA; clone size: NA; CDR3 DNA: TGTGCCAGTAGCCCCTCGACTAACGGATATGAGCAGTTCTTC; CDR3 protein: CASSPSTNGYEQFF
V gene: TRBV12-3/TRBV12-4; J gene: TRBJ1-1; D gene: NA; clone size: NA; CDR3 DNA: TGTGCCAGCAGTTTGCGGGGCAACACTGAAGCTTTCTTT; CDR3 protein: CASSLRGNTEAFF
V gene: TRBV10-3; J gene: TRBJ1-1; D gene: NA; clone size: NA; CDR3 DNA: TGTGCCATCAGTGAGTGGCCCAATTCGAACAGAGGGACTGAAGCTTTCTTT; CDR3 protein: CAISEWPNSNRGTEAFF
V gene: TRBV7-6; J gene: TRBJ1-3; D gene: TRBD1; clone size: once; CDR3 DNA: TGTGCCAGCAGCCCCTTTTCCGGGACAGGGGTTGGAAACACCATATATTTT; CDR3 protein: CASSPFSGTGVGNTIYF
V gene: TRBV5-1; J gene: TRBJ2-7; D gene: TRBD1; clone size: few; CDR3 DNA: TGCGCCAGCAGCGACGGGACAGGGATGGTTTCCAAATACGAGCAGTACTTC; CDR3 protein: CASSDGTGMVSKYEQYF
V gene: TRBV5-5; J gene: TRBJ2-7; D gene: NA; clone size: NA; CDR3 DNA: TGTGCCAGCTCCGGCCAGGGGGCCGGGGGGCCCTACGAGCAGTACTTC; CDR3 protein: CASSGQGAGGPYEQYF
V gene: TRBV12-3/TRBV12-4; J gene: TRBJ2-1; D gene: NA; clone size: NA; CDR3 DNA: TGTGCCAGCAGTTTGGCCAGATACAATGAGCAGTTCTTC; CDR3 protein: CASSLARYNEQFF
V gene: TRBV18; J gene: TRBJ1-1; D gene: NA; clone size: once; CDR3 DNA: TGTGCCAGCTCACCGGTTTCAGGGAACACTGAAGCTTTCTTT; CDR3 protein: CASSPVSGNTEAFF
V gene: TRBV2; J gene: TRBJ1-1; D gene: TRBD1; clone size: NA; CDR3 DNA: TGTGCCAGTAGATTGACAGGGGACACTGAAGCTTTCTTT; CDR3 protein: CASRLTGDTEAFF
V gene: TRBV21-1; J gene: TRBJ1-2; D gene: NA; clone size: few; CDR3 DNA: TGTGCCAGCAGCGCGATCCGCCGGGGTCATTATGGCTACACCTTC; CDR3 protein: CASSAIRRGHYGYTF